Below, 26 T cell receptor beta chains from the same sample are listed, as sequenced in a study of response to subunit inactivated influenza vaccine. TCRdb analysed the RT-PCR reads with MiXCR anew, one entry per CDR3 protein. Of about 800,000 distinct CDR3 sequences in the sample, 21% are singletons; the top ten hold roughly a tenth. The sample was PBMCs from blood, taken 5 days after vaccination. Source of these receptors: a man aged 50 to 60 who received an inactivated influenza vaccine.

This clonotype was counted a few times. Here the CDR3 reads CATSPGFTDTQYF. As DNA, the CDR3 is TGTGCCACCAGTCCGGGATTCACAGATACGCAGTATTTT. The J gene is TRBJ2-3, the V gene TRBV24-1; TRBD2 is a possible D gene (5 bases). There are 13 residues in the CDR3. The V gene's germline CDR1 is KGHDR and CDR2 SFDVKD. Trimming shortened V by 6 bases and J by 2 bases, and 8 bases separated the two germline ends.

The chain has TRBV7-2 and TRBJ1-6, with D possibly TRBD1 on 6 matching bases. The CDR3 has 15 amino acids. Germline CDR1 reads SGHTA; CDR2 reads FQGNSA. V dropped 0 bases and J dropped 8 bases, with 11 bases sitting between them. CDR3 sequence: CASSLAGGVDSPLHF. Here the CDR3 DNA reads TGTGCCAGCAGCTTAGCCGGGGGCGTAGATTCACCCCTCCACTTT. Using reference TRBV7-2 and TRBJ1-6 for the parts outside the CDR3, the full variable domain is GAGVSQSPSNKVTEKGKDVELRCDPISGHTALYWYRQSLGQGLEFLIYFQGNSAPDKSGLPSDRFSAERTGGSVSTLTIQRTQQEDSAVYLCASSLAGGVDSPLHFGNGTRLTVT.

The chain employs TRBV20-1 and TRBJ2-1; the D is unclear. Trimming took off 6 bases at V and 6 bases at J, with 12 bases between the two ends. This CDR3 contains 12 residues. Per germline, CDR1 DFQATT and CDR2 SNEGSKA (reference sequence). CDR3 protein: CSAPGGTNEQFF. CDR3 DNA: TGCAGTGCACCCGGCGGAACCAATGAGCAGTTCTTC.

The table lists this clonotype with many counts. The chain carries TRBV7-8 and TRBJ2-3; no clear D gene. This CDR3 comprises 14 residues. The germline CDR1 and CDR2 sequences are SGHVS and FQNEAQ. Trimming cost V 3 bases and J 4 bases, with 11 bases left between them. CDR3 sequence: CASSFLAESDTQYF. In nucleotides, the CDR3 is TGTGCCAGCAGCTTTTTGGCAGAATCAGATACGCAGTATTTT.

V is TRBV18 and J is TRBJ2-3, with 7 bases lining up with TRBD2. CDR1 is KGHSH and CDR2 is LQKENI in the germline V gene. This CDR3 region has 15 residues. Unmatched junction bases numbered 12, after V lost 8 bases and J lost 4 bases. CDR3 amino acids: CASKPLAGDSDTQYF. CDR3 DNA sequence: TGTGCCAGCAAACCACTGGCGGGAGACTCAGATACGCAGTATTTT.

The rearrangement uses TRBV13 and TRBJ1-6; 7 positions match TRBD1. This CDR3 comprises 16 residues. The junction had 7 bases not matched to a gene; V was cut back by 4 bases and J by 4 bases. The germline gives CDR1 PRHDT, CDR2 FYEKMQ (reference sequence). This chain's CDR3 is CASSSGGAGYNSPLHF. For the CDR3, the DNA is TGTGCCAGCAGCTCAGGGGGGGCCGGGTATAATTCACCCCTCCACTTT.

The chain combines TRBV7-8 with TRBJ2-1; perhaps TRBD1 as D (6 bases). Germline CDR1 and CDR2: SGHVS and FQNEAQ. The germline V and J ends were trimmed by 0 bases and 5 bases, with 14 bases remaining between them. The CDR3 runs 16 residues. In DNA form, the CDR3 reads TGTGCCAGCAGCTTAGCGGGGGCTAGCAGGCACAATGAGCAGTTCTTC. Amino acids: CASSLAGASRHNEQFF.

This clonotype was counted between two and nine times. V is TRBV12-3 or TRBV12-4 and J is TRBJ1-5; 8 bases align to TRBD1. The length of the CDR3 is 15 residues. Germline trimming cut 2 bases from V and 2 bases from J; bases unmatched to any gene: 2. The CDR3 DNA reads TGTGCCAGCAGTTTACAGGGGGCCCGCAATCAGCCCCAGCATTTT. The encoded protein is CASSLQGARNQPQHF.

This sequence joins TRBV29-1 and TRBJ2-3; D is possibly TRBD1 or TRBD2 (6 bases each). Germline V gene sequence: CDR1 SQVTM, CDR2 ANQGSEA. The CDR3 runs to 14 residues. Deletions cut 6 bases from V and 0 bases from J, with 13 bases between. The CDR3 loop is CSVDGGYSTDTQYF. The CDR3 region has the DNA TGCAGCGTCGACGGGGGCTATAGCACAGATACGCAGTATTTT.

This clonotype was observed a handful of times. V is TRBV6-1 and J is TRBJ1-2; 7 bases fit TRBD1. CDR3 length: 11 residues. The V gene end was trimmed by 6 bases and the J gene end by 8 bases; junction bases not matched to a gene: 3. Germline V gene data show CDR1 as MNHNS and CDR2 as SASEGT. The CDR3 nucleotides read TGTGCCAGCAGAAACAGGGGAGGCTACACCTTC. Its protein product is CASRNRGGYTF.

CDR3 coding DNA: TGCGCCAGCAGCCTTGGCTCCGGGACTACCATGGAGCAGTACTTC. Translated: CASSLGSGTTMEQYF. The chain recombines TRBV4-1 with TRBJ2-7, with TRBD2 identical over 7 bases. V was clipped by 4 bases and J by 7 bases; unmatched bases: 13. The CDR3 spans 15 residues. Germline V gene lookup returns CDR1 MGHRA and CDR2 YSYEKL.

In this sample, this clonotype turned up a few times. The chain employs TRBV12-3 or TRBV12-4 and TRBJ1-5; D is undetermined. V shed 4 bases and J shed 6 bases, with 7 bases lying between them. CDR3 length equals 12 residues. DNA of the CDR3: TGTGCCAGCAGTTCGGACCTTCAGCCCCAGCATTTT. Protein sequence: CASSSDLQPQHF.

CDR3 sequence: CASSDDSSNQPQHF. The CDR3 region has the DNA TGCGCCAGCAGTGACGACTCAAGCAATCAGCCCCAGCATTTT. The genes are TRBV10-2 and TRBJ1-5; D gene ambiguous. The CDR3 totals 14 residues. CDR1 and CDR2 (germline): WSHSY, SAAADI. V lost 3 bases and J 1 base, leaving 7 bases between the germline ends.

This clonotype was seen a handful of times. The CDR3 bases are TGTGCCACCAGTGATTTGCTCCAGGGTGGCTACACCTTC. It yields the protein CATSDLLQGGYTF. The chain combines TRBV24-1 with TRBJ1-2; maybe TRBD1 (5 bases). Trimming stripped 0 bases from V and 7 bases from J, with 8 bases between. The length of the CDR3 is 13 residues. CDR1 is KGHDR, CDR2 SFDVKD, per germline.

The chain combines TRBV24-1 with TRBJ2-1; D gene uncertain. V lost 4 bases, J lost 2 bases, and 8 bases lay in between. Per germline, CDR1 KGHDR and CDR2 SFDVKD. The CDR3 runs to 14 residues. The chain's CDR3 is CATSDTDTYNEQFF. The DNA of the CDR3 is TGTGCCACCAGTGACACCGACACCTACAATGAGCAGTTCTTC.

The chain has TRBV4-1 and TRBJ1-6; D is perhaps TRBD1 (6 bases). Germline V CDR1 and CDR2: MGHRA, YSYEKL. The CDR3 totals 15 residues. V lost 1 base and J 9 bases, leaving 13 bases between the germline ends. CDR3 protein: CASSQALGGRSPLHF. As DNA, the CDR3 is TGCGCCAGCAGCCAAGCGTTAGGGGGACGTTCACCCCTCCACTTT.

This clonotype showed up just a few times. This sequence joins TRBV28 and TRBJ2-1; 7 nucleotides line up with TRBD2. J gave up 0 bases and V 10 bases, and 9 bases lay outside the gene matches. The CDR3 is 15 residues long. Per germline, CDR1 MDHEN and CDR2 SYDVKM. CDR3 residues: CATSSGDFSYNEQFF. The DNA for the CDR3 is TGTGCCACGTCCAGCGGGGACTTCTCCTACAATGAGCAGTTCTTC.

Details on this clonotype: A read error may produce the germline difference seen at one junction end. V usage is TRBV3-1 and J usage is TRBJ2-2; D perhaps matches TRBD1 (8 bases). The CDR3 has 16 residues. Germline V gives CDR1 LGHDT, CDR2 YNNKEL (reference sequence). In nucleotides, the CDR3 is TGTGCCGGCAGCCTCCGGACAGGGAGGGGCACCGGGGAGCTGTTTTTT. This translates into CAGSLRTGRGTGELFF.

The gene calls are TRBV7-2 and TRBJ1-6, with D unresolved. Germline-derived CDR1 and CDR2 are SGHTA and FQGNSA. V shed 5 bases and J shed 9 bases, with 8 bases lying between them. This CDR3 spans 12 amino acids. CDR3 region: CASSTLASPLHF. Written as DNA, the CDR3 is TGTGCCAGCAGCACACTTGCTTCACCCCTCCACTTT.

The CDR3 reads CSVVDSPDSYEQYF. CDR3 coding DNA: TGCAGCGTCGTTGACAGTCCCGACTCCTACGAGCAGTACTTC. The gene calls are TRBV29-1 and TRBJ2-7, with a weak D call TRBD1 (5 bases). The CDR3 runs to 14 residues. Deletions cut 6 bases from V and 0 bases from J, with 15 bases between. Germline CDR1 reads SQVTM; CDR2 reads ANQGSEA.

This clonotype came up a few times. The gene calls are TRBV20-1 and TRBJ2-7, with D unresolved. The CDR3 runs 13 residues. V shed 0 bases and J shed 7 bases, with 13 bases lying between them. Germline V CDR1 and CDR2: DFQATT, SNEGSKA (reference sequence). The CDR3, as DNA: TGCAGTGCTAGAGAACCCCTAGTTGGTGAGCAGTACTTC. It is translated as CSAREPLVGEQYF.

V is TRBV27 and J is TRBJ2-1; D is ambiguous. V was shortened by 0 bases and J by 10 bases, with 13 bases between the two germline ends. The CDR3 length is 14 residues. Per the germline V gene, CDR1 is MNHEY and CDR2 is SMNVEV (reference sequence). In nucleotides, the CDR3 is TGTGCCAGCAGTTTATCCCCCACCTCAGGCGAGCAGTTCTTC. This translates into CASSLSPTSGEQFF.

V is TRBV21-1 and J is TRBJ2-2; the tabulated D call, TRBD1, remains unverified against the DNA. TRBV21-1 is a pseudogene locus. The CDR3 is 14 amino acids. CDR3 DNA: TGTGCCAGAGGGGGACAGGGGACCCGCGGGGAGCTGTTTTTT. Its protein is CARGGQGTRGELFF.

This chain joins TRBV5-1 and TRBJ2-1; a weak D match, TRBD2 (5 bases). V lost 3 bases and J lost 2, with 15 bases in between. Germline assignment: CDR1 SGHRS and CDR2 YFSETQ. The CDR3 contains 16 residues. The CDR3 bases are TGCGCCAGCAGCTCCCATGGGAGTAACACCTACAATGAGCAGTTCTTC. It translates to CASSSHGSNTYNEQFF.

The chain joins TRBV7-2 to TRBJ2-1; 9 bases are a match to TRBD1. Germline V gene data show CDR1 as SGHTA and CDR2 as FQGNSA. Unmatched junction bases numbered 10, after V lost 1 base and J lost 9 bases. The CDR3 extends over 16 amino acids. Written as DNA, the CDR3 is TGTGCCAGCAGCTTAGGAAACAGGGGGCGAGTAGCTGAGCAGTTCTTC. Translation gives CASSLGNRGRVAEQFF.

This chain joins TRBV4-3 and TRBJ2-1, with 9 nucleotides matching TRBD2. This CDR3 region has 17 residues. In germline, CDR1 is LGHNA, CDR2 YSLEER. V gave up 0 bases and J gave up 3 bases; unmatched junction bases: 6. The CDR3 DNA reads as TGCGCCAGCAGCCAAGATCGAGGCGGGGGGGACTACAATGAGCAGTTCTTC. Amino acid sequence: CASSQDRGGGDYNEQFF.